The rows below give T cell receptor beta chains drawn from one sample of a study of cytomegalovirus exposure and HLA in healthy donors. The table came from immunoSEQ multiplex PCR; TCRdb's copy has only in-frame clones and leaves some out. Among over 70,000 clones, roughly 80% were seen once, and the ten largest hold approximately 3.7%. The sequenced sample consisted of PBMCs. The origin of the receptors is a man aged 30-40 years in good health and CMV-seronegative. The CDR3 runs from the conserved cysteine through the conserved F or W. A D gene is named only where the DNA matches it firmly. Expanded clones are given a class, and other clones once, few, many or no size at all.

v_gene	abundance	j_gene	d_gene	CDR3nt	CDR3aa
TRBV5-5	NA	TRBJ2-2	TRBD1	TGTGCCAGCAGCTTATCCCCGACAGGGCGCGAAGGAAGTGGCGGGGAGCTGTTTTTT	CASSLSPTGREGSGGELFF
TRBV18	once	TRBJ1-3	TRBD1	TGTGCCAGCTCACTGAGTACCGGGACAGGGAAACTCTCTGGAAACACCATATATTTT	CASSLSTGTGKLSGNTIYF
TRBV30	NA	TRBJ1-4	NA	TGTGCCTCAGCCGGGATGGCTAATGAAAAACTGTTTTTT	CASAGMANEKLFF
TRBV27	NA	TRBJ2-3	TRBD2	TGTGCCAGCAGATTAAGGACTAGCGGGAGTCACCCAGATACGCAGTATTTT	CASRLRTSGSHPDTQYF
TRBV5-5	NA	TRBJ1-1	NA	TGTGCCAGCAGCTTGGTCGGAGGTATGAACACTGAAGCTTTCTTT	CASSLVGGMNTEAFF
TRBV7-2	NA	TRBJ2-2	TRBD2	TGTGCCAGCAGCTTAGCTAGCGGGAGGGCCGGTCCTGGGGTCACCGGGGAGCTGTTTTTT	CASSLASGRAGPGVTGELFF
TRBV28	once	TRBJ1-3	NA	TGTGCCAGCTCGACAGACTCTGGAAACACCATATATTTT	CASSTDSGNTIYF
TRBV30	once	TRBJ2-5	NA	TGTGCCTGGAGCACTAGGAATGCGACCCAGTACTTC	CAWSTRNATQYF
TRBV7-2	once	TRBJ2-1	TRBD2	TGTGCCAGCAGCTTAGGAGGTAGCGGGGGCTACAATGAGCAGTTCTTC	CASSLGGSGGYNEQFF
TRBV7-2	NA	TRBJ1-1	NA	TGTGCCAGCAGCGCCGGACTGGACACTGAAGCTTTCTTT	CASSAGLDTEAFF
TRBV11-2	NA	TRBJ1-3	TRBD1	TGTGCCAGCAGCCACCGGGACAGGGTCACTGGAAACACCATATATTTT	CASSHRDRVTGNTIYF
TRBV9	NA	TRBJ1-2	NA	TGTGCCAGCAGCGTAGCGGCGGGCCCATATGGCTACACCTTC	CASSVAAGPYGYTF
TRBV11-2	NA	TRBJ2-1	NA	TGTGCCAGCAGCCTCGAGGTCTACAATGAGCAGTTCTTC	CASSLEVYNEQFF
TRBV2	NA	TRBJ2-3	NA	TGTGCCAGCAGCTGGAGGACTCGCAGGTCCGATACGCAGTATTTT	CASSWRTRRSDTQYF
TRBV5-1	NA	TRBJ2-3	TRBD2	TGCGCCAGCAGCTTGGTGGCTAGCGGGAGTAGCGGCACAGATACGCAGTATTTT	CASSLVASGSSGTDTQYF
TRBV7-2	NA	TRBJ2-1	NA	TGTGCCAGCAGCTTATCGGGGGACAATGAGCAGTTCTTC	CASSLSGDNEQFF
TRBV5-5	few	TRBJ2-1	TRBD2	TGTGCCAGCAGCCTACGAAGGACTAGGCAAAGCTCCTACAATGAGCAGTTCTTC	CASSLRRTRQSSYNEQFF
TRBV28	NA	TRBJ2-1	TRBD2	TGTGCCAGCACCGTTCCGGGACTAGCGGGAGTACGGGAGCAGTTCTTC	CASTVPGLAGVREQFF
TRBV28	NA	TRBJ2-7	TRBD1	TGTGCCAGCAGCGCACAGGGGGCTTTAAACTACGAGCAGTACTTC	CASSAQGALNYEQYF
TRBV27	few	TRBJ2-5	NA	TGTGCCAGCAGTCCAGGACAGATTTCACAATCAGAGACCCAGTACTTC	CASSPGQISQSETQYF
TRBV27	NA	TRBJ1-5	NA	TGTGCCAGCAGTTGGTCAGGGGAAGGCAATCAGCCCCAGCATTTT	CASSWSGEGNQPQHF
TRBV2	NA	TRBJ1-6	NA	TGTGCCAGCAGTCTCCAGGGCAGCTATAATTCACCCCTCCACTTT	CASSLQGSYNSPLHF
TRBV18	NA	TRBJ1-2	NA	TGTGCCAGCTCACCATCGGGACAACCCTATGGCTACACCTTC	CASSPSGQPYGYTF
TRBV18	NA	TRBJ1-1	NA	TGTGCCAGCTCACTACAGGGATGGAACACTGAAGCTTTCTTT	CASSLQGWNTEAFF
TRBV15	NA	TRBJ1-1	NA	TGTGCCACCAGCACAAAGTTCAGGGCCCTCGAGAACACTGAAGCTTTCTTT	CATSTKFRALENTEAFF
TRBV19	NA	TRBJ2-7	TRBD1	TGTGCCAGTAGCATCAGGGGGCGCCGGGCGTACGAGCAGTACTTC	CASSIRGRRAYEQYF
TRBV5-8	NA	TRBJ2-1	NA	TGTGCCAGCAGCTTGGGTGGAGGTTCTTACAATGAGCAGTTCTTC	CASSLGGGSYNEQFF
TRBV6-5	NA	TRBJ1-2	TRBD1	TGTGCCAGCAGATTTTCGACAGGGTCTTATGGCTACACCTTC	CASRFSTGSYGYTF
TRBV30	NA	TRBJ2-1	TRBD2	TGTGCCTGGAGTGTGGGGACTATCAGTGAGCAGTTCTTC	CAWSVGTISEQFF
TRBV23-1	NA	TRBJ1-1	TRBD1	TGCGCCAGCAGTCAACCCAACACAGGGGGCGTGACTGAAGCTTTCTTT	CASSQPNTGGVTEAFF
TRBV5-1	once	TRBJ1-4	TRBD1	TGCGCCAGCAGCTTGGCACAGGGGGCGCGTGAAAAACTGTTTTTT	CASSLAQGAREKLFF
TRBV6-5	NA	TRBJ1-4	NA	TGTGCCAGCAGCCGGTCCAGTCGAGGCGAAAAACTGTTTTTT	CASSRSSRGEKLFF
TRBV7-9	NA	TRBJ1-4	TRBD1	TGTGCCAGCAGCTCGACAGGGTCTAATGAAAAACTGTTTTTT	CASSSTGSNEKLFF
TRBV28	NA	TRBJ1-2	NA	TGTGCCAGCAGTTCAGATACCCCGGACGGGAAGTATGGCTACACCTTC	CASSSDTPDGKYGYTF
TRBV6-5	NA	TRBJ2-3	NA	TGTGCCAGCAGTGTCGGCGGGGCTAACACAGATACGCAGTATTTT	CASSVGGANTDTQYF
TRBV5-1	NA	TRBJ1-2	NA	TGCGCCAGCAGCCCACTCCCCCGTAGTTGGGGCTACACCTTC	CASSPLPRSWGYTF
TRBV27	NA	TRBJ2-7	NA	TGTGCCAGCAGGGAAATTCAGGGGTACGTGGAGCAGTACTTC	CASREIQGYVEQYF
TRBV5-6	once	TRBJ2-3	TRBD2	TGTGCCAGCAGCACCCTGGGCACTAGCGGGTTCAGCACAGATACGCAGTATTTT	CASSTLGTSGFSTDTQYF
TRBV6-5	NA	TRBJ1-1	NA	TGTGCCAGCAGTTACGTCTCCAGGGCCGGATTCGCTTTCTTT	CASSYVSRAGFAFF
TRBV5-6	NA	TRBJ1-1	NA	TGTGCCAGCAGCTGGGGGGGGCCATCTGAAGCTTTCTTT	CASSWGGPSEAFF
TRBV19	NA	TRBJ2-7	NA	TGTGCCAGTAGTATAGGCCCGGACAGCTACGAGCAGTACTTC	CASSIGPDSYEQYF
TRBV9	NA	TRBJ1-1	NA	TGTGCCAGCAGCATATCGGGACGCGGGGGGGATGAAGCTTTCTTT	CASSISGRGGDEAFF
TRBV2	NA	TRBJ2-7	TRBD2	TGTGCCAGCAGTGGACTAGCGGGATACCACGAGCAGTACTTC	CASSGLAGYHEQYF
TRBV4-1	NA	TRBJ2-5	TRBD1	TGCGCCAGCAGCCAAGATCAAAGGACAGGGGGCCAAGAGACCCAGTACTTC	CASSQDQRTGGQETQYF
TRBV18	NA	TRBJ2-7	TRBD1	TGTGCCAGCTCACCCGGGACAGGGGCCTACGAGCAGTACTTC	CASSPGTGAYEQYF
TRBV30	NA	TRBJ2-7	TRBD2	TGTGCCTGGACAGCGGGAGGTTACGAGCAGTACTTC	CAWTAGGYEQYF
TRBV2	NA	TRBJ1-2	NA	TGTGCCAGCAGTGAAGCGCAACGGAACAGGCAATCTGGCTACACCTTC	CASSEAQRNRQSGYTF
TRBV5-1	few	TRBJ2-7	NA	TGCGCCAGCAGCTTGAAGGGGGATTCCTACGAGCAGTACTTC	CASSLKGDSYEQYF
TRBV11-2	NA	TRBJ1-1	NA	TGTGCCAGCAGCTCACCCGGGACACTGAACACTGAAGCTTTCTTT	CASSSPGTLNTEAFF
TRBV6-5	NA	TRBJ1-4	TRBD1	TGTGCCAGCAGTAGAGGGGGACAGGGTGGAAAACTGTTTTTT	CASSRGGQGGKLFF
TRBV5-8	NA	TRBJ1-5	TRBD1	TGTGCCAGCAGCTCGACAGGGTATCCTCAGCCCCAGCATTTT	CASSSTGYPQPQHF